This section outlines one TCR beta chain sequence together with its context. Many counts were recorded for this clonotype. There is no known antigen for this receptor. No much larger clone exists at a distance of one base, and base qualities are not known. This sample was taken from a study of T cell repertoires in cytomegalovirus infection (dated by TCRdb to the late 2010s). About the investigation overall: Donor HLA type was relevant to the analysis, as public TCR beta signatures indicated carriage of CMV infection together with the matching HLA type. Study-wide findings and limitations: The ex vivo response was dominated by HLA-C-restricted CMV-specific TCR beta clonotypes, and the single most frequent clonotype in two of eight donors was supplied by these HLA-C-restricted clonotypes. In both this cohort and an independent cohort of 300 to 450 donors, the cumulative frequency of public TCR beta family members distinguished carriers of CMV infection plus the relevant HLA type.

These reads were obtained on an Illumina HiSeq 1500. The public reads were reprocessed in TCRdb via fastp at Q25 and MiXCR, keeping in-frame beta chains. Records with the same CDR3 protein are collapsed into one entry carrying the most frequent genes and DNA. For this sample there are fewer than 350,000 distinct CDR3 sequences; 8% to 9.5% appear just once. The ten biggest clones cover approximately 4.5% of the sample. The germline V gene (reference sequence) yields LGHDT for CDR1 and YNNKEL for CDR2. The junction carries 14 bases between V and J, which are trimmed by 4 bases and 2 bases respectively. Including cysteine and phenylalanine, the CDR3 has 15 amino acids. The retained sequence is limited to the CDR3, 45 bases, with the frame set at the first base.

The chain links TRBV3-1 with TRBJ2-5, and TRBD1 may be the D gene, going by 6 matching bases. Sequenced sample: PBMCs. The clonotype comes from a human donor in good health (CMV status not recorded). Some clones in this sample may be carry-over from other donors' samples. The CDR3 protein: CASSRGQGSQETQYF. The DNA sequence is given as TGTGCCAGCAGCCGCGGGCAGGGGAGTCAAGAGACCCAGTACTTC.